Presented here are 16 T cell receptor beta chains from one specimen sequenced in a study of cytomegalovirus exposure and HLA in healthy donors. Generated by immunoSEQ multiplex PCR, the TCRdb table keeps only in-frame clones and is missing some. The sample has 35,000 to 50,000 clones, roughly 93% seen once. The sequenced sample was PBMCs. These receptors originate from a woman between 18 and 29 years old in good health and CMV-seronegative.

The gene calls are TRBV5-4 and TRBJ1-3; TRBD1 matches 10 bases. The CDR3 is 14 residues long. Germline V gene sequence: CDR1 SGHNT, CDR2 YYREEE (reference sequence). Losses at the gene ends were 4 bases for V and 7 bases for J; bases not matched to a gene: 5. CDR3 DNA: TGTGCCAGCAGCCTACCGGGACAGGGGAACACCATATATTTT. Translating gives CASSLPGQGNTIYF. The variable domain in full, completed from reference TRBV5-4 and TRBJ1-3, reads ETGVTQSPTHLIKTRGQQVTLRCSSQSGHNTVSWYQQALGQGPQFIFQYYREEENGRGNFPPRFSGLQFPNYSSELNVNALELDDSALYLCASSLPGQGNTIYFGEGSWLTVV.

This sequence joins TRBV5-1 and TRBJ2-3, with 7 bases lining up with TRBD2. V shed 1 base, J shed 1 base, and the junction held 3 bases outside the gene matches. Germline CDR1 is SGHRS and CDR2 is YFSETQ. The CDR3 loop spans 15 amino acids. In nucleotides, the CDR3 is TGCGCCAGCAGCTTGAACGCGGGGGGCACAGATACGCAGTATTTT. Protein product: CASSLNAGGTDTQYF.

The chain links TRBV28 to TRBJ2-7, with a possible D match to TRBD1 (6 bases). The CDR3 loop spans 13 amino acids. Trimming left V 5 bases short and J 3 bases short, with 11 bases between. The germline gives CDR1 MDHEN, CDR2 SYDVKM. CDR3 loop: CASSPTGNYEQYF. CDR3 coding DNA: TGTGCCAGCAGTCCAACAGGGAACTACGAGCAGTACTTC.

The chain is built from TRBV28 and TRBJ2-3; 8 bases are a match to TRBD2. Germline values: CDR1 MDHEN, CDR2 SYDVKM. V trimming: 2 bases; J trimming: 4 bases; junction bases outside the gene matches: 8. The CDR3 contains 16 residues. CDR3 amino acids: CASSLDVGRAADTQYF. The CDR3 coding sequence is TGTGCCAGCAGTTTAGACGTCGGGAGGGCGGCAGATACGCAGTATTTT.

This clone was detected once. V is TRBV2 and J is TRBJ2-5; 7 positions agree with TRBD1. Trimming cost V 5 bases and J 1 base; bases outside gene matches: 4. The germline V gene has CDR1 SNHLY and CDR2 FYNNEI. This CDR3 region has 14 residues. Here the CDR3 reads CASSPGQLQETQYF. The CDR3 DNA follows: TGTGCCAGCAGTCCGGGACAGCTCCAAGAGACCCAGTACTTC.

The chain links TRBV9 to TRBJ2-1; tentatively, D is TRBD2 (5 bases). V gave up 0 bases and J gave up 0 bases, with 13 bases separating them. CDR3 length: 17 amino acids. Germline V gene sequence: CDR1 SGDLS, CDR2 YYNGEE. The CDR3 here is CASSVALRGSSYNEQFF. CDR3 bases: TGTGCCAGCAGCGTAGCTCTAAGAGGGAGCTCCTACAATGAGCAGTTCTTC.

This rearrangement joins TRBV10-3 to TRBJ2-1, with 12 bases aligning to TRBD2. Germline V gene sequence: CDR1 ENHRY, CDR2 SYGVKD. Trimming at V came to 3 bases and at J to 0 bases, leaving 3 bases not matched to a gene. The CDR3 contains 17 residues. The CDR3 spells CAISDPTSGSSYNEQFF. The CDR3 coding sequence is TGTGCCATCAGTGACCCGACTAGCGGGAGCTCCTACAATGAGCAGTTCTTC.

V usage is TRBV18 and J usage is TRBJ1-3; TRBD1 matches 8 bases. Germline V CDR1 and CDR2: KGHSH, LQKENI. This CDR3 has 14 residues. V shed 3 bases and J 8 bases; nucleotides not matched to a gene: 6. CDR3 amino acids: CASSPDRVTDTIYF. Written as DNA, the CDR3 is TGTGCCAGCTCACCGGACAGGGTTACGGACACCATATATTTT.

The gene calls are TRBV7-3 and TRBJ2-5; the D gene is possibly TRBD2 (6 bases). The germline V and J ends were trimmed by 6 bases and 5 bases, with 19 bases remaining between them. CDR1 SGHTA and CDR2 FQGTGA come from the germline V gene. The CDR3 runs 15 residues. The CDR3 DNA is TGTGCCAGCAGTTTGGGGGGTGGCTTGCTGGAGACCCAGTACTTC. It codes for CASSLGGGLLETQYF. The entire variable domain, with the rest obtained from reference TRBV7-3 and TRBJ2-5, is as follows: GAGVSQTPSNKVTEKGKYVELRCDPISGHTALYWYRQSLGQGPEFLIYFQGTGAADDSGLPNDRFFAVRPEGSVSTLKIQRTERGDSAVYLCASSLGGGLLETQYFGPGTRLLVL.

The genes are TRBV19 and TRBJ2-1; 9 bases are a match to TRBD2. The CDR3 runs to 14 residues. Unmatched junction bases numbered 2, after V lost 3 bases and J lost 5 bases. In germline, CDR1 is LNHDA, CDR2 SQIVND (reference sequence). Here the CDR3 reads CASSILAGNNEQFF. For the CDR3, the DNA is TGTGCCAGTAGTATCCTAGCGGGAAACAATGAGCAGTTCTTC.

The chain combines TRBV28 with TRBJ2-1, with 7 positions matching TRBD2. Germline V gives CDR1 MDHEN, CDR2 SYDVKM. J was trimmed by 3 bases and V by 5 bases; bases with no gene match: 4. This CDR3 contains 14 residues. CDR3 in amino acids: CASSSGESYNEQFF. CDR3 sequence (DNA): TGTGCCAGCAGTAGCGGGGAGAGCTACAATGAGCAGTTCTTC.

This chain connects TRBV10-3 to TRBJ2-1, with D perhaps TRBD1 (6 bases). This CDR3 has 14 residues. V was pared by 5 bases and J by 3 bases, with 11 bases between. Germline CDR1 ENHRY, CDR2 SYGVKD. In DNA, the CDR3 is TGTGCCATCAGTCCCCAGGGGATCTACAATGAGCAGTTCTTC. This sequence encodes CAISPQGIYNEQFF.

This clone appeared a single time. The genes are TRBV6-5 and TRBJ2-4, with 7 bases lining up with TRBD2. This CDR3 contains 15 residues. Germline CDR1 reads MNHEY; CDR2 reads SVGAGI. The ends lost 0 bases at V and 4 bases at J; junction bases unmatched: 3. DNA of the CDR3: TGTGCCAGCAGTTACTCCCCGGGACTAAAAAACATTCAGTACTTC. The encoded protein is CASSYSPGLKNIQYF.

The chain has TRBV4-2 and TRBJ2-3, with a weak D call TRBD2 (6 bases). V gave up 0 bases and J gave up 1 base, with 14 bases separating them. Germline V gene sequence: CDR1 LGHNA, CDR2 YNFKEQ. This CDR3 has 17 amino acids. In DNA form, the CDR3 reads TGTGCCAGCAGCCAAGATCTGGCGGAGGGAGGCACAGATACGCAGTATTTT. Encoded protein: CASSQDLAEGGTDTQYF.

CDR3 nucleotides: TGTGCCAGCAGCTTAGTGGCGGGCTCCTACAATGAGCAGTTCTTC. Protein: CASSLVAGSYNEQFF. V gene TRBV7-9 combines with J gene TRBJ2-1; possible D gene TRBD2, 5 bases. Germline V CDR1 and CDR2: SEHNR, FQNEAQ (reference sequence). There are 15 residues in the CDR3. V dropped 1 base and J dropped 0 bases, with 7 bases sitting between them. Full variable domain (missing parts from reference TRBV7-9 and TRBJ2-1): DTGVSQNPRHKITKRGQNVTFRCDPISEHNRLYWYRQTLGQGPEFLTYFQNEAQLEKSRLLSDRFSAERPKGSFSTLEIQRTEQGDSAMYLCASSLVAGSYNEQFFGPGTRLTVL.

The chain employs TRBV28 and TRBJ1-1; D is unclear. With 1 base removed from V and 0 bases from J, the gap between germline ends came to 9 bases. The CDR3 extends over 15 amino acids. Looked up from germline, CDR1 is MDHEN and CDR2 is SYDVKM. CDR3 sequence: CASSLSRLMNTEAFF. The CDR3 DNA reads TGTGCCAGCAGTTTATCTAGGCTGATGAACACTGAAGCTTTCTTT.